The 8 T cell receptor beta chains below all came from one sample that was sequenced in a study of blood T cell repertoires in COVID-19. The repertoire was sequenced with immunoSEQ multiplex PCR; TCRdb's copy has only in-frame clones and lacks some. Altogether 200,000 to 250,000 clones are present, around nine tenths being singletons, with the ten largest covering 12%. The sample taken for sequencing was peripheral blood. The receptors originated from a woman aged 18-29 years who had recovered from COVID-19.

The chain employs TRBV3-1 (or the pseudogene TRBV3-2) and TRBJ2-5; 11 bases match TRBD1. V was clipped by 5 bases and J by 5 bases; unmatched bases: 7. CDR1 and CDR2 (germline): LGHDT, YNNKEL (reference sequence). The CDR3 spans 15 residues. The CDR3 is CASSTRDRGSETQYF. In DNA, the CDR3 is TGTGCCAGCAGCACGAGGGACAGGGGGTCGGAGACCCAGTACTTC.

The chain combines TRBV12-3 or TRBV12-4 with TRBJ1-2; D call uncertain. The CDR3 is 13 amino acids. V gave up 4 bases and J gave up 6 bases, with 12 bases separating them. For the CDR3, the DNA is TGTGCCAGCAGTTCTGGGGAGTGGGATGGCTACACCTTC. Its translation: CASSSGEWDGYTF.

The rearrangement links TRBV29-1 to TRBJ2-3; 8 nucleotides line up with TRBD2. In germline, CDR1 is SQVTM, CDR2 ANQGSEA. The CDR3 extends over 12 amino acids. Trimming cost V 7 bases and J 4 bases; bases outside gene matches: 4. Here the CDR3 reads CSAAGGADTQYF. As DNA, the CDR3 is TGCAGCGCGGCGGGAGGCGCAGATACGCAGTATTTT.

This rearrangement joins TRBV30 to TRBJ2-7, with TRBD1 as a possible D gene (5 bases). Germline CDR1 GTSNPN, CDR2 SVGIG (reference sequence). The CDR3 covers 13 residues. The ends were cut back, 4 bases at V and 4 bases at J, with 14 bases in the middle. The CDR3 region has the DNA TGTGCCTGGACGATGTGGGGCTCGTACGAGCAGTACTTC. Translation gives CAWTMWGSYEQYF.

This rearrangement joins TRBV7-2 to TRBJ2-7, with a weak D call TRBD1 (5 bases). Trimming took 3 bases from V and 3 from J, leaving 12 bases between them. CDR3 length: 14 amino acids. Germline values: CDR1 SGHTA, CDR2 FQGNSA. CDR3 nucleotides: TGTGCCAGCAGCTTGGGCAGGGCCAACTACGAGCAGTACTTC. It specifies CASSLGRANYEQYF.

The DNA of the CDR3 is TGTGCCAGCAGCCACTCGGGCCAAGAGACCCAGTACTTC. It yields the protein CASSHSGQETQYF. The rearrangement uses TRBV6-2 or TRBV6-3 and TRBJ2-5; no clear D. V lost 6 bases and J lost 1, with 9 bases in between. CDR3 length: 13 amino acids. Germline lookup yields CDR1 MNHEY and CDR2 SVGEGT.

V is TRBV6-2 or TRBV6-3 and J is TRBJ1-1, with TRBD1 matching over 9 bases. There are 15 residues in the CDR3. Germline V lookup: CDR1 MNHEY, CDR2 SVGEGT. J gave up 4 bases and V 2 bases, and 5 bases lay outside the gene matches. CDR3 residues: CASSYTGQGSTEAFF. DNA of the CDR3: TGTGCCAGCAGTTACACGGGACAGGGTTCCACTGAAGCTTTCTTT.

This clone was observed a handful of times. This chain connects TRBV15 to TRBJ2-7, with D unresolved. This CDR3 has 13 residues. The V end lost 1 base, the J end lost 4 bases, and 8 bases lay between the germline ends. CDR1 and CDR2 from the germline V gene are LNHNV and YYDKDF (reference sequence). CDR3 in DNA: TGTGCCACCAGCAGAGTAAACGGGTACGAGCAGTACTTC. Protein: CATSRVNGYEQYF.